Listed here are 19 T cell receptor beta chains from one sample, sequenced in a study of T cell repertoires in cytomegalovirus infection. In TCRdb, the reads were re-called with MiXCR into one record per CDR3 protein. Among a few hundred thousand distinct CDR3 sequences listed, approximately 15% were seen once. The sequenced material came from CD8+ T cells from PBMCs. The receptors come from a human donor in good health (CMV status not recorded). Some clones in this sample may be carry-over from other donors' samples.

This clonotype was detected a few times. The CDR3 DNA reads as TGCGCCAGCAGCCAAGCTGACGTGGGCACTGAAGCTTTCTTT. It is translated as CASSQADVGTEAFF. The V and J genes are TRBV5-1 and TRBJ1-1; D gene uncertain. V gave up 4 bases and J gave up 4 bases, with 14 bases separating them. Looked up from germline, CDR1 is SGHRS and CDR2 is YFSETQ. This CDR3 has 14 amino acids.

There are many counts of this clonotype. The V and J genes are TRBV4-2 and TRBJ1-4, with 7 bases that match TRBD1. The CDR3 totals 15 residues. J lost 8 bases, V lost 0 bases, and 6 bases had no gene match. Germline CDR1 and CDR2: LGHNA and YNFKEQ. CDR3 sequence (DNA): TGTGCCAGCAGCCAAGAAGAGACAGGGAGGGAAAAACTGTTTTTT. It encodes CASSQEETGREKLFF.

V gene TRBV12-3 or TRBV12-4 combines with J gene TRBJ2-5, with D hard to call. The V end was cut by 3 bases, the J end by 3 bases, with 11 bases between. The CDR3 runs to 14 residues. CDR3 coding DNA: TGTGCCAGCAGTTTTTTGGGATTCGAAGAGACCCAGTACTTC. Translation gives CASSFLGFEETQYF.

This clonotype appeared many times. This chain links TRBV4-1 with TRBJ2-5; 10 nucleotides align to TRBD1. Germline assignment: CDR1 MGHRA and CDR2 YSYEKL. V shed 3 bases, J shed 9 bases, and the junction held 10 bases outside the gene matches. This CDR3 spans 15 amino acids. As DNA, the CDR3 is TGCGCCAGCAGCCAGAACCGGGACAGGGGAGATTCCCAGTACTTC. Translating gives CASSQNRDRGDSQYF.

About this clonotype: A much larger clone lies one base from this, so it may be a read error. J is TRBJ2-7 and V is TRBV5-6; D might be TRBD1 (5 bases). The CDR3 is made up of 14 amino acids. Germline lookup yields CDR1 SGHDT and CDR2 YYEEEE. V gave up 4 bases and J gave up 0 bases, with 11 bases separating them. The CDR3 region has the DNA TGTGCCAGCAGCCCCACAGGATTCTCCTACGAGCAGTACTTC. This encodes CASSPTGFSYEQYF.

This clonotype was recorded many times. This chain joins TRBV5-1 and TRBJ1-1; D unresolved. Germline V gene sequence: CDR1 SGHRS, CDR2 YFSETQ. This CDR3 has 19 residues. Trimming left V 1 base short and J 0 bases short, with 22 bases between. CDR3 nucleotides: TGCGCCAGCAGCTTGACGCCGCTACAAGCCGCCAGCCTGAACACTGAAGCTTTCTTT. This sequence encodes CASSLTPLQAASLNTEAFF.

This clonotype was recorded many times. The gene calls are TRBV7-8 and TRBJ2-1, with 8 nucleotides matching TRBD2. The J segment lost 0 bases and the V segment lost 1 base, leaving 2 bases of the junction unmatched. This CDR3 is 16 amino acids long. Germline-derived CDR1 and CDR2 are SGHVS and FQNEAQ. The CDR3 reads CASSLEAGGSYNEQFF. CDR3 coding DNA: TGTGCCAGCAGCTTAGAGGCGGGGGGCTCCTACAATGAGCAGTTCTTC.

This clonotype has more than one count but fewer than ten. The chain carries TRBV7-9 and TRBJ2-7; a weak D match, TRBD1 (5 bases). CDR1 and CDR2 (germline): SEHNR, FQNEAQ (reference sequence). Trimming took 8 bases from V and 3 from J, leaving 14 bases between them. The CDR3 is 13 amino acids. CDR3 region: CASRSDKSYEQYF. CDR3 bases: TGTGCCAGCCGCTCGGACAAGAGCTACGAGCAGTACTTC.

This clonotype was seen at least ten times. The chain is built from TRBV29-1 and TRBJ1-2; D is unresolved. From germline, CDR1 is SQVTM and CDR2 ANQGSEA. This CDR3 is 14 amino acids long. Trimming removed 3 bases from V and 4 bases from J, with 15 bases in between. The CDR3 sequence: CSVDGLEGPYGYTF. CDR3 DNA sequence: TGCAGCGTTGATGGGCTGGAGGGCCCCTATGGCTACACCTTC.

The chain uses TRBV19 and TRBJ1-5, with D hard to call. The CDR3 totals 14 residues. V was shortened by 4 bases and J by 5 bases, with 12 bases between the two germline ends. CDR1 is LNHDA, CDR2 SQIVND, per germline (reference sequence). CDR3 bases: TGTGCCAGTAGTACCCCGGTCGGCTATCAGCCCCAGCATTTT. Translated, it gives CASSTPVGYQPQHF.

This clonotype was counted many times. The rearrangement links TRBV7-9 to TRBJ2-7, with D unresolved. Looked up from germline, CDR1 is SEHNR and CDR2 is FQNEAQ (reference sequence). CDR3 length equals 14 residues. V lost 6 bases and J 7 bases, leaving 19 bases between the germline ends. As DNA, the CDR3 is TGTGCCAGCAGTCTATCATTGGGTTTGGGGGAGCAGTACTTC. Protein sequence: CASSLSLGLGEQYF.

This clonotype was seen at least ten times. CDR3 coding DNA: TGTGCCAGCAACTTACGCCAGGGAGGAGTGGTCAATCAGCCCCAGCATTTT. This gives the protein CASNLRQGGVVNQPQHF. The rearrangement joins TRBV6-5 to TRBJ1-5; tentative D call: TRBD1 (5 bases). V lost 7 bases to trimming and J lost 3 bases, with 22 bases between them. Per germline, CDR1 MNHEY and CDR2 SVGAGI. CDR3 size: 17 residues.

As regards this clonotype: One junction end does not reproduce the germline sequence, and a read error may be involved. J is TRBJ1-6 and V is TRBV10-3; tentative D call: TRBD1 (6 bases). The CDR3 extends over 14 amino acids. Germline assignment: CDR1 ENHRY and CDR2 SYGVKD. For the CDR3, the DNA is TGTGCCATCGGTGATGCAGGGGCGAATTCACCCCTCCACTTT. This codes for CAIGDAGANSPLHF.

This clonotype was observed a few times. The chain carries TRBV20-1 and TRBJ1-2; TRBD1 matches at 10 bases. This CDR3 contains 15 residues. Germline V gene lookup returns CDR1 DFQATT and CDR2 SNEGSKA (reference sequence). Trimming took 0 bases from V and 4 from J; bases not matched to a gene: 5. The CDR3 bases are TGCAGTGCTAGAGACGACAGGGGGCGAATCTATGGCTACACCTTC. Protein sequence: CSARDDRGRIYGYTF.

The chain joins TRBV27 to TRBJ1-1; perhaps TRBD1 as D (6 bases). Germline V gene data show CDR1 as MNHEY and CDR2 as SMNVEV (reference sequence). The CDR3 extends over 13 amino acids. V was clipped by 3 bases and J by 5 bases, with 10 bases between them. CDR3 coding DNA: TGTGCCAGCAGTTTTCAGGGGTTTACTGAAGCTTTCTTT. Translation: CASSFQGFTEAFF.

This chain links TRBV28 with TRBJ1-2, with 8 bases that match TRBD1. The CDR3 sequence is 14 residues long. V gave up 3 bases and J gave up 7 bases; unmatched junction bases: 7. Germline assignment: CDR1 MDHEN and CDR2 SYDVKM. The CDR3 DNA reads TGTGCCAGCAGTTTGACAGGGGTCGCGATTGGCTACACCTTC. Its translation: CASSLTGVAIGYTF.

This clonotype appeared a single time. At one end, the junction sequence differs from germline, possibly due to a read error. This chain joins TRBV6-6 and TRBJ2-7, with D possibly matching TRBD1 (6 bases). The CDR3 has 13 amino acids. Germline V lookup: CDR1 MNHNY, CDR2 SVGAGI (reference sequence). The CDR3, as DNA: TGTGCCAGCAGTCACTCGAGGGGGTACGAGCAGTACTTC. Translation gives CASSHSRGYEQYF.

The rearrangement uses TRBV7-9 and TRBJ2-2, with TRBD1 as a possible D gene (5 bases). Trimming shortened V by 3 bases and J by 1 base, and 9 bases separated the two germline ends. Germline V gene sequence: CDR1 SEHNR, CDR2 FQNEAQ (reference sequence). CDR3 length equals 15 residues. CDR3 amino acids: CASSFPDRNTGELFF. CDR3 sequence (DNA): TGTGCCAGCAGCTTTCCCGACAGGAACACCGGGGAGCTGTTTTTT.

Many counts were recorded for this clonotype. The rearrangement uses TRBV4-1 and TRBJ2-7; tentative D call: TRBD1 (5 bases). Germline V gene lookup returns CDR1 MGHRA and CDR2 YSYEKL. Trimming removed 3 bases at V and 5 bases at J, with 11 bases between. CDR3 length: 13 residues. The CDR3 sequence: CASSQYQGNEQYF. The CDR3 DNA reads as TGCGCCAGCAGCCAGTACCAGGGTAACGAGCAGTACTTC.